The rows below give T cell receptor beta chains drawn from one sample of a study of shared clonotypes between healthy human individuals. Clones were read by immunoSEQ multiplex PCR, and TCRdb kept only the in-frame ones, dropping some. The data show around 2.5 million clones, under 95% seen once. The specimen was naive CD4+ T cells from PBMCs. These receptors were collected from a man between 18 and 35 years old in good health. Some clones in this sample may be carry-over from other donors' samples. Each CDR3 is given with its conserved first and last residue. Each record gives: clone size, J gene, D gene, V gene, CDR3 DNA, CDR3 protein. The D gene is left open where the match is weak. Only some rows state a clone size, as once, few, many or a class for expanded clones.

.	TRBJ2-1	.	TRBV19	TGTGCCAGTAGTGGGCGGGCTCCCCGACCCTACAATGAGCAGTTCTTC	CASSGRAPRPYNEQFF
.	TRBJ2-7	TRBD2	TRBV25-1	TGTGCCAGCAGCCTAGCGGGGGCCTACGAGCAGTACTTC	CASSLAGAYEQYF
.	TRBJ2-1	.	TRBV28	TGTGCCAGCAGGACTATGGAGGGGGCAGTCAATGAGCAGTTCTTC	CASRTMEGAVNEQFF
.	TRBJ2-5	TRBD2	TRBV7-9	TGTGCCAGCAGCTCCAGCGGGGGAGAGACCCAGTACTTC	CASSSSGGETQYF
.	TRBJ2-1	.	TRBV19	TGTGCCAGTAGTGAGGGATGGGGCAGGGCGGACAATGAGCAGTTCTTC	CASSEGWGRADNEQFF
.	TRBJ1-5	.	TRBV19	TGTGCCAGTAGTACAGGGAGCGGCAATCAGCCCCAGCATTTT	CASSTGSGNQPQHF
.	TRBJ2-7	TRBD1	TRBV5-1	TGCGCCAGCAGCTGGGCCGGGACAGGCTTGAGGGAGCAGTACTTC	CASSWAGTGLREQYF
few	TRBJ1-1	.	TRBV5-4	TGTGCCAGCAGCTTGGAGGTGAACACTGAAGCTTTCTTT	CASSLEVNTEAFF
few	TRBJ1-1	.	TRBV19	TGTGCCAGTAGTATCGGGTTGGTGGTGGCTTTCTTT	CASSIGLVVAFF
.	TRBJ2-5	.	TRBV21-1	TGTGCCAGCAGCAAGGACCAAGAGACCCAGTACTTC	CASSKDQETQYF
.	TRBJ2-2	TRBD1	TRBV7-6	TGTGCCAGCAGCTTAGTCCCGGGACAGGGGAAGGTCGGGGAGCTGTTTTTT	CASSLVPGQGKVGELFF
.	TRBJ1-1	.	TRBV6-5	TGTGCCAGCAGTCACCTCGAGGGTGAAGCTTTCTTT	CASSHLEGEAFF
.	TRBJ2-2	TRBD2	TRBV7-3	TGTGCCAGCAGCCGAGCGGGGGCCATGTCCGGGGAGCTGTTTTTT	CASSRAGAMSGELFF
.	TRBJ2-7	TRBD2	TRBV4-1	TGCGCCAGCAGCCAAGACACGGCTAGCGGAACCTACGAGCAGTACTTC	CASSQDTASGTYEQYF
.	TRBJ2-7	TRBD2	TRBV5-1	TGCGCCAGCAGCCCGAACGGACTAGCGGGATTGTCCTACGAGCAGTACTTC	CASSPNGLAGLSYEQYF
.	TRBJ1-5	.	TRBV19	TGTGCCAGTAGTATAGATCAAACAGGGTCTCATCAGCCCCAGCATTTT	CASSIDQTGSHQPQHF
.	TRBJ2-7	.	TRBV19	TGTGCCAGTAGCTCTTCCGGGACAACTCCCTCCGAGCAGTACTTC	CASSSSGTTPSEQYF
.	TRBJ2-6	.	TRBV10-1	TGCGCCAGCAGTGAGAGTCGAGGGAGCTCTGGGGCCAACGTCCTGACTTTC	CASSESRGSSGANVLTF
.	TRBJ2-7	.	TRBV5-1	TGCGCCAGCAGCTTTGGTCAGAAGGACGAGCAGTACTTC	CASSFGQKDEQYF
.	TRBJ2-7	.	TRBV7-3	TGTGCCAGCAGCTTAACTGCACAGGGCGGCGAGCAGTACTTC	CASSLTAQGGEQYF